The 11 T cell receptor beta chains below were found in one sample sequenced in a study of blood T cells in healthy people across ages. A second about 7 to 11 cycle PCR used barcoded and J-beta primers. A single record per CDR3 protein comes from TCRdb applying MiXCR to the 5' RACE reads. The sample shows around 1.5 million distinct CDR3 sequences, roughly 45% of them seen only once. Sequenced input: blood. Receptors were obtained from a woman younger than 30 in good health.

In its sample, this clonotype was seen a few times. V and J are TRBV6-1 and TRBJ1-2; D unclear. There are 13 residues in the CDR3. Germline CDR1 reads MNHNS; CDR2 reads SASEGT. The V gene lost 8 bases and the J gene lost 3 bases, with 13 bases spanning the gap. CDR3: CASGEGLYYGYTF. CDR3 DNA sequence: TGTGCCAGCGGAGAAGGGCTTTACTATGGCTACACCTTC.

A few counts support this clonotype. CDR3 amino acids: CASSSRQYGYTF. In DNA, the CDR3 is TGTGCCAGCAGTTCCCGACAGTACGGCTACACCTTC. This rearrangement joins TRBV6-6 to TRBJ1-2; D possibly corresponds to TRBD1 (5 bases). Germline V gene sequence: CDR1 MNHNY, CDR2 SVGAGI (reference sequence). The CDR3 contains 12 residues. Between the trimmed V and J ends, which lost 4 bases and 8 bases, there was a span of 11 bases.

This chain links TRBV7-9 with TRBJ1-4, with 7 positions matching TRBD1. Germline V gene lookup returns CDR1 SEHNR and CDR2 FQNEAQ (reference sequence). V shed 4 bases, J shed 3 bases, and the junction held 8 bases outside the gene matches. The CDR3 has 16 residues. CDR3 coding DNA: TGTGCCAGCAGCTCGTATTCCGGGACAGCTAATGAAAAACTGTTTTTT. This encodes CASSSYSGTANEKLFF.

This clonotype was detected only a few times. The chain carries TRBV5-1 and TRBJ2-7; no firm D call. CDR1 is SGHRS and CDR2 is YFSETQ in the germline V gene. This CDR3 spans 16 amino acids. Trimming removed 4 bases at V and 0 bases at J, with 17 bases between. Here the CDR3 reads CASSPREVRNSYEQYF. CDR3 bases: TGCGCCAGCAGCCCGCGCGAGGTTCGAAACTCCTACGAGCAGTACTTC. Drawing the rest from reference TRBV5-1 and TRBJ2-7, the complete variable domain is KAGVTQTPRYLIKTRGQQVTLSCSPISGHRSVSWYQQTPGQGLQFLFEYFSETQRNKGNFPGRFSGRQFSNSRSEMNVSTLELGDSALYLCASSPREVRNSYEQYFGPGTRLTVT.

This clonotype was observed a handful of times. The V and J genes are TRBV20-1 and TRBJ2-7; maybe TRBD1 (5 bases). The CDR3 loop spans 13 amino acids. Germline CDR1 and CDR2: DFQATT and SNEGSKA (reference sequence). V was pared by 3 bases and J by 4 bases, with 13 bases between. The CDR3 DNA is TGCAGTGCTAGTAGACAGTCTCCGTACGAGCAGTACTTC. Translated: CSASRQSPYEQYF.

The J gene is TRBJ2-1, the V gene TRBV3-1; tentatively, D is TRBD2 (5 bases). CDR3 length: 19 amino acids. The germline CDR1 and CDR2 sequences are LGHDT and YNNKEL (reference sequence). Trimming took off 4 bases at V and 8 bases at J, with 30 bases between the two ends. Here the CDR3 reads CASSPRGFSLNQRGDEQFF. The CDR3 DNA reads as TGTGCCAGCAGCCCCCGCGGGTTTAGCCTAAATCAGCGTGGGGATGAGCAGTTCTTC.

This sequence joins TRBV6-5 and TRBJ2-6, with unresolved D. Germline CDR1 and CDR2: MNHEY and SVGAGI. The germline V and J ends were trimmed by 7 bases and 4 bases, with 20 bases remaining between them. The CDR3 consists of 17 residues. The CDR3 sequence: CASTPNGRLLGANVLTF. Written as DNA, the CDR3 is TGTGCCAGCACCCCAAACGGCCGCCTCTTGGGGGCCAACGTCCTGACTTTC.

The genes are TRBV7-9 and TRBJ1-2; D gene uncertain. This CDR3 is built from 12 residues. Germline CDR1 is SEHNR and CDR2 is FQNEAQ (reference sequence). V gave up 5 bases and J gave up 2 bases, with 6 bases separating them. CDR3 residues: CASSPENYGYTF. In nucleotides, the CDR3 is TGTGCCAGCAGCCCGGAAAACTATGGCTACACCTTC.

Only a few counts were recorded for this clonotype. The CDR3 DNA sequence: TGCGCCAGCAGCCCAAAGACTCGTCTCACAGATACGCAGTATTTT. Encoded protein: CASSPKTRLTDTQYF. This chain joins TRBV5-1 and TRBJ2-3; D is undetermined. Between the trimmed V and J ends, which lost 4 bases and 2 bases, there was a span of 14 bases. Germline CDR1 SGHRS, CDR2 YFSETQ. The CDR3 is 15 residues long.

This clonotype has just a few counts. The chain uses TRBV7-2 and TRBJ2-7, with D hard to call. Germline CDR1 reads SGHTA; CDR2 reads FQGNSA. V was pared by 5 bases and J by 1 base, with 9 bases between. There are 13 residues in the CDR3. The CDR3 spells CASSTSLSYEQYF. The CDR3 DNA is TGTGCCAGCAGCACTTCGTTATCCTACGAGCAGTACTTC. Looking up the rest from reference TRBV7-2 and TRBJ2-7 gives the full variable domain: GAGVSQSPSNKVTEKGKDVELRCDPISGHTALYWYRQSLGQGLEFLIYFQGNSAPDKSGLPSDRFSAERTGGSVSTLTIQRTQQEDSAVYLCASSTSLSYEQYFGPGTRLTVT.

This clonotype was observed a few times. The CDR3 sequence: CASSSRPGETQYF. In nucleotides, the CDR3 is TGTGCCAGCAGCTCACGACCAGGGGAGACCCAGTACTTC. The chain has TRBV9 and TRBJ2-5; D might be TRBD1 (5 bases). Trimming removed 4 bases from V and 5 bases from J, with 12 bases in between. Looked up from germline, CDR1 is SGDLS and CDR2 is YYNGEE. The CDR3 sequence is 13 residues long.